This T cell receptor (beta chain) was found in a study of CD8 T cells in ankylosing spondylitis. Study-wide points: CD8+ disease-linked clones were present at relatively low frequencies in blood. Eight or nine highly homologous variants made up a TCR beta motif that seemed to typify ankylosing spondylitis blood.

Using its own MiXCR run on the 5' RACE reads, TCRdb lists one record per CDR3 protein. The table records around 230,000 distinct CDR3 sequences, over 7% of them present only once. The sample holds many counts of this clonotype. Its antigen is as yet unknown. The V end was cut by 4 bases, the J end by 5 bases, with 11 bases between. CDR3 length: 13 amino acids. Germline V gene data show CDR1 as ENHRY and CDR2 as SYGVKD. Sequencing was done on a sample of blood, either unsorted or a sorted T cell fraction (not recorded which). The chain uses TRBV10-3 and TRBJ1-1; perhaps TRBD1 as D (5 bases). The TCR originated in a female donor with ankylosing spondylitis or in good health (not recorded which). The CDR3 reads CAISGQGETEAFF. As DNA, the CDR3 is TGTGCCATCAGTGGGCAGGGTGAGACTGAAGCTTTCTTT.